A single sample is the source of the 17 T cell receptor beta chains below, sequenced in a study of T cells after yellow fever vaccination. Each CDR3 protein is one row after TCRdb ran MiXCR on the 5' RACE reads. The table lists about 550,000 distinct CDR3 sequences, 15% to 20% of them singletons. The sample consisted of PBMCs, taken 15 days after the yellow fever booster vaccination. Receptor source: a man aged 25 to 45 who received the YFV17D yellow fever vaccine.

J is TRBJ1-3 and V is TRBV7-2, with 7 nucleotides matching TRBD1. This CDR3 spans 17 amino acids. Germline V gene sequence: CDR1 SGHTA, CDR2 FQGNSA. V was clipped by 1 base and J by 2 bases; unmatched bases: 8. This chain's CDR3 is CASSLGGTGAAGNTIYF. CDR3 bases: TGTGCCAGCAGCTTAGGAGGAACAGGGGCGGCTGGAAACACCATATATTTT.

This clonotype was seen more than once but under ten times. The rearrangement uses TRBV4-3 and TRBJ1-2; tentatively, D is TRBD1 (6 bases). Looked up from germline, CDR1 is LGHNA and CDR2 is YSLEER. V lost 3 bases and J 4 bases, leaving 12 bases between the germline ends. The CDR3 has 14 amino acids. The CDR3 DNA is TGCGCCAGCAGCCATCACAGGGAGGGCTATGGCTACACCTTC. Translating gives CASSHHREGYGYTF.

The gene calls are TRBV12-3 or TRBV12-4 and TRBJ2-3; D might be TRBD1 or TRBD2, each matching 5 bases. The CDR3 is 15 residues long. V lost 6 bases, J lost 0 bases, and 13 bases lay in between. The CDR3 loop is CASRVTRGSTDTQYF. CDR3 nucleotide sequence: TGTGCCAGCAGGGTTACTAGGGGCAGCACAGATACGCAGTATTTT.

This clonotype has more than one count but fewer than ten. This chain uses TRBV20-1 with TRBJ2-5; TRBD2 might be the D (5 bases). Trimming removed 3 bases from V and 5 bases from J, with 16 bases in between. This CDR3 has 14 amino acids. Germline V gene sequence: CDR1 DFQATT, CDR2 SNEGSKA (reference sequence). The CDR3 DNA reads TGCAGTGCTAGTTCCAGGCTTCGAGGGGAGACCCAGTACTTC. It is translated as CSASSRLRGETQYF.

This clonotype was seen once. The chain links TRBV20-1 to TRBJ2-1; D is perhaps TRBD2 (6 bases). Trimming cost V 6 bases and J 6 bases, with 15 bases left between them. This CDR3 has 13 amino acids. Looked up from germline, CDR1 is DFQATT and CDR2 is SNEGSKA (reference sequence). The CDR3 DNA reads as TGCAGTGCGGAGGGACCCCTCGGCAATGAGCAGTTCTTC. The encoded protein is CSAEGPLGNEQFF.

The chain links TRBV10-3 to TRBJ2-7; D might be TRBD2 (6 bases). V shed 6 bases and J shed 6 bases, with 15 bases lying between them. The CDR3 spans 13 residues. CDR1 and CDR2 from the germline V gene are ENHRY and SYGVKD. The CDR3: CAIRRDPDGEQYF. In DNA, the CDR3 is TGTGCCATCAGGCGGGACCCGGATGGCGAGCAGTACTTC.

This clonotype turned up a few times. This rearrangement joins TRBV28 to TRBJ2-7; the D is unclear. The V and J ends lost 6 bases and 3 bases respectively, with 21 bases between them. There are 16 residues in the CDR3. Germline CDR1 and CDR2: MDHEN and SYDVKM. The chain's CDR3 is CASSSPAVTSYYEQYF. The CDR3 DNA follows: TGTGCCAGCAGCTCCCCCGCGGTAACTTCCTACTACGAGCAGTACTTC.

The chain combines TRBV28 with TRBJ2-7, with a weak D call TRBD2 (6 bases). The CDR3 is made up of 13 amino acids. Trimming removed 3 bases at V and 4 bases at J, with 10 bases between. Germline loops: CDR1 MDHEN, CDR2 SYDVKM. The chain's CDR3 is CASSFSDYYEQYF. The CDR3 nucleotides are TGTGCCAGCAGTTTCTCGGACTATTACGAGCAGTACTTC.

This chain uses TRBV5-1 with TRBJ2-7; perhaps TRBD1 as D (5 bases). Between the trimmed V and J ends, which lost 4 bases and 5 bases, there was a span of 10 bases. Germline values: CDR1 SGHRS, CDR2 YFSETQ. This CDR3 has 12 amino acids. The CDR3 coding sequence is TGCGCCAGCAGCCCAAGGGGCAACGAGCAGTACTTC. Encoded protein: CASSPRGNEQYF.

The chain employs TRBV28 and TRBJ2-7; 9 bases line up with TRBD2. The V gene end was trimmed by 3 bases and the J gene end by 3 bases; junction bases not matched to a gene: 9. This CDR3 spans 16 amino acids. Germline V gene sequence: CDR1 MDHEN, CDR2 SYDVKM. Written as DNA, the CDR3 is TGTGCCAGCAGTTTGATTTTAGCGGGAGATGACTACGAGCAGTACTTC. Its protein product is CASSLILAGDDYEQYF.

The chain uses TRBV7-2 and TRBJ1-6, with unresolved D. The CDR3 length is 14 residues. V was trimmed by 3 bases and J by 8 bases, leaving 11 bases between them. CDR1 and CDR2 (germline): SGHTA, FQGNSA. Written as DNA, the CDR3 is TGTGCCAGCAGCTTGGGAGGGAGGGATTCACCCCTCCACTTT. As protein: CASSLGGRDSPLHF.

The gene calls are TRBV20-1 and TRBJ2-7; 12 bases are a match to TRBD1. Germline assignment: CDR1 DFQATT and CDR2 SNEGSKA (reference sequence). The CDR3 is made up of 14 amino acids. The V and J ends lost 6 bases and 5 bases, in that order; junction bases with no gene match: 8. The CDR3 sequence is CSASSGTGGHEQYF. As DNA, the CDR3 is TGCAGTGCCAGCTCCGGGACAGGGGGCCACGAGCAGTACTTC.

CDR3 loop: CSGLQETQYF. CDR3 DNA sequence: TGCAGTGGGCTCCAAGAGACCCAGTACTTC. The chain recombines TRBV20-1 with TRBJ2-5; D is ambiguous. V was pared by 7 bases and J by 1 base, with 4 bases between. Germline V lookup: CDR1 DFQATT, CDR2 SNEGSKA (reference sequence). The CDR3 sequence is 10 residues long.

This chain uses TRBV20-1 with TRBJ2-5; D gene ambiguous. Germline lookup yields CDR1 DFQATT and CDR2 SNEGSKA (reference sequence). CDR3 length: 11 residues. Trimming shortened V by 5 bases and J by 1 base, and 5 bases separated the two germline ends. CDR3 region: CSALGQETQYF. The DNA for the CDR3 is TGCAGTGCTCTCGGCCAAGAGACCCAGTACTTC.

The chain couples TRBV6-2 or TRBV6-3 to TRBJ2-1, with TRBD2 matching over 8 bases. The CDR3 has 14 amino acids. From germline, CDR1 is MNHEY and CDR2 SVGEGT. Unmatched junction bases numbered 9, after V lost 6 bases and J lost 8 bases. The CDR3 loop reads CASRPASGFYEQFF. The DNA of the CDR3 is TGTGCCAGCAGGCCGGCTAGCGGGTTCTATGAGCAGTTCTTC.

With regard to this clonotype: At one boundary the junction diverges from the germline segment, which might be a read error. J is TRBJ2-1 and V is TRBV7-6; D gene unclear. The germline V gene has CDR1 SGHVS and CDR2 FNYEAQ. The CDR3 is made up of 12 amino acids. The CDR3 reads CASSIAQYEQFF. CDR3 DNA sequence: TGTGCCAGCAGCATAGCCCAATACGAGCAGTTCTTC.

This clonotype has just a few counts. The CDR3 spells CASSSEPGGRRTQYF. As DNA, the CDR3 is TGCGCCAGCAGCTCAGAACCGGGGGGTAGACGAACGCAGTATTTT. The chain couples TRBV4-3 to TRBJ2-3, with TRBD2 matching 7 bases. J was trimmed by 9 bases and V by 5 bases; bases with no gene match: 14. This CDR3 region has 15 residues. Germline V lookup: CDR1 LGHNA, CDR2 YSLEER.